What follows are 10 T cell receptor beta chains derived from one specimen sequenced in a study of cytomegalovirus exposure and HLA in healthy donors (dated by TCRdb to about 2017). Library prep was done by the immunoSEQ multiplex PCR assay. The multiplex PCR relied on a mix of 60 forward primers for TCR Vbeta segments and 13 reverse primers for TCR Jbeta segments. TCRdb took over this immuneACCESS table, retaining in-frame rearrangements with V and J assigned. Such tables are incomplete; in checked studies, under half of the missing clones stem from an unresolved V gene, and the remainder is unexplained. The sample yields around 150,000 clones; roughly three fifths were counted once. Jointly, the top ten make up approximately 6.5% of the sample. Specimen: PBMCs. Every receptor here comes from a woman aged 55-70 years in good health and CMV-seronegative.

The genes are TRBV1 and TRBJ2-7; TRBD2, the table's D call, lacks a check against the DNA. TRBV1 is designated a pseudogene. The CDR3 contains 18 residues. The DNA of the CDR3 is TGCACCAGCAGCCAAGTAATCGGTAGCGGGAGGGATAACTACGAGCAGTACTTC. Protein: CTSSQVIGSGRDNYEQYF.

This clone was picked up a small number of times. The chain links TRBV29-1 to TRBJ2-5, with D possibly TRBD1 on 6 matching bases. V was trimmed by 6 bases and J by 0 bases, leaving 8 bases between them. CDR3 length: 12 residues. Germline V gene lookup returns CDR1 SQVTM and CDR2 ANQGSEA. The CDR3 spells CSVGHNQETQYF. CDR3 coding DNA: TGCAGCGTGGGACATAACCAAGAGACCCAGTACTTC.

Only one count was recorded for this clone. This chain links TRBV28 with TRBJ2-7, with 13 bases matching TRBD2. CDR3 length: 18 residues. Looked up from germline, CDR1 is MDHEN and CDR2 is SYDVKM. Trimming cost V 3 bases and J 3 bases; bases outside gene matches: 11. The CDR3 DNA is TGTGCCAGCAGTTTCTCGGGGGGGGGACTAGCGGGAATCTACGAGCAGTACTTC. Translated, it gives CASSFSGGGLAGIYEQYF.

The chain combines TRBV25-1 with TRBJ2-7; tentative D call: TRBD2 (5 bases). The CDR3 length is 13 residues. Trimming pared 4 bases from V and 9 bases from J, leaving 16 bases between. Germline assignment: CDR1 MGHDK and CDR2 SYGVNS. The CDR3 region is CASSVGWASGQYF. CDR3 coding DNA: TGTGCCAGCAGTGTCGGCTGGGCAAGCGGGCAGTACTTC.

The chain links TRBV9 to TRBJ1-1, with 8 bases matching TRBD1. The CDR3 is made up of 15 amino acids. V lost 0 bases and J lost 4; bases outside the gene matches: 5. Germline V CDR1 and CDR2: SGDLS, YYNGEE. The CDR3 region is CASSVGVQGVTEAFF. CDR3 nucleotides: TGTGCCAGCAGCGTAGGAGTACAGGGGGTCACTGAAGCTTTCTTT.

The V and J genes are TRBV5-4 and TRBJ2-5; 16 nucleotides agree with TRBD2. J lost 5 bases, V lost 3 bases, and 4 bases had no gene match. Germline CDR1 SGHNT, CDR2 YYREEE (reference sequence). The CDR3 is made up of 16 amino acids. In DNA form, the CDR3 reads TGTGCCAGCAGCTCGGGACTAGCGGGGGGGCTGGAGACCCAGTACTTC. The encoded protein is CASSSGLAGGLETQYF.

As regards this clone: Germline is not matched at one junction end, which may reflect a read error. V gene TRBV5-4 combines with J gene TRBJ2-2; the match to TRBD2 covers 8 bases. CDR1 is SGHNT and CDR2 is YYREEE in the germline V gene (reference sequence). The CDR3 is 17 amino acids. The CDR3 sequence: CASSLGREDPKDRGAVF. CDR3 coding DNA: TGTGCCAGCAGCTTGGGGCGGGAGGATCCCAAAGACCGGGGAGCTGTTTTT.

The chain uses TRBV6-1 and TRBJ1-3; maybe TRBD1 (6 bases). Deletions cut 6 bases from V and 1 base from J, with 10 bases between. Germline V gene lookup returns CDR1 MNHNS and CDR2 SASEGT. The CDR3 sequence is 14 residues long. CDR3 DNA: TGTGCCAGCAGGGAAACAGGGTCTGGAAACACCATATATTTT. Encoded protein: CASRETGSGNTIYF.

The chain couples TRBV4-3 to TRBJ2-7, with D possibly TRBD1 on 6 matching bases. Trimming cost V 0 bases and J 6 bases, with 12 bases left between them. Germline-derived CDR1 and CDR2 are LGHNA and YSLEER. The CDR3 length is 14 residues. In DNA, the CDR3 is TGCGCCAGCAGCCAAGACAACAGGGTAGGCGAGCAGTACTTC. Protein: CASSQDNRVGEQYF.

The chain links TRBV6-6 to TRBJ1-6, with D possibly TRBD1 on 5 matching bases. CDR1 is MNHNY, CDR2 SVGAGI, per germline (reference sequence). V was shortened by 2 bases and J by 7 bases, with 9 bases between the two germline ends. This CDR3 region has 14 residues. This CDR3 reads CASSYRGNNSPLHF. The CDR3 DNA reads TGTGCCAGCAGTTACAGGGGCAACAATTCACCCCTCCACTTT.